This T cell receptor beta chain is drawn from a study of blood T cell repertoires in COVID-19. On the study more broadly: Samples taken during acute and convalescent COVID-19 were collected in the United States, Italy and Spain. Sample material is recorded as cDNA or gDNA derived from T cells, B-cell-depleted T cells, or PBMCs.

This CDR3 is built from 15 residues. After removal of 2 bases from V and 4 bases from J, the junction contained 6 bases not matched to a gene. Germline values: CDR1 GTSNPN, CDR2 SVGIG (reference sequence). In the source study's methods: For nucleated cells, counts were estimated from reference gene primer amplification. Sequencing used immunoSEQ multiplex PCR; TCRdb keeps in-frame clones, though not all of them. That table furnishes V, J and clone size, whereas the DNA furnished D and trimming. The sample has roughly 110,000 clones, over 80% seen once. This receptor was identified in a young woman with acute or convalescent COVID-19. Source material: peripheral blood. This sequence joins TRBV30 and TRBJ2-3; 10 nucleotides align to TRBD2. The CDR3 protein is CAWSRLAGDADTQYF. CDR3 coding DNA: TGTGCCTGGAGTAGGCTAGCGGGAGATGCAGATACGCAGTATTTT.